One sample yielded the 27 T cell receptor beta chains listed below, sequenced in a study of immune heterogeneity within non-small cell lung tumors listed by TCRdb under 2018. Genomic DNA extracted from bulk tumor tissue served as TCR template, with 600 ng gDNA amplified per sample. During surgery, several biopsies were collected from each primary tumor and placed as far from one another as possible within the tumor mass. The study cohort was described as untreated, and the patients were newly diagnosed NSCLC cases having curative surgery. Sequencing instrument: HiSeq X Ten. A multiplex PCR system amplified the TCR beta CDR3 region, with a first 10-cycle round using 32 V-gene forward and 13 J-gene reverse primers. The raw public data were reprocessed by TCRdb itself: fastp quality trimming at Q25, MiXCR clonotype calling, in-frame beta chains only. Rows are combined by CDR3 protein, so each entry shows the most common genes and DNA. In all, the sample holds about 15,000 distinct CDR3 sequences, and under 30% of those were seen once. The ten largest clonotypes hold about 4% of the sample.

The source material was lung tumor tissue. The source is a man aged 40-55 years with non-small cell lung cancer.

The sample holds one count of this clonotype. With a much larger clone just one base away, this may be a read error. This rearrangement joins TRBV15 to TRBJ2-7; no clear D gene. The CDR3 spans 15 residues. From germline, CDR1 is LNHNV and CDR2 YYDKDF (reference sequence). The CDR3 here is CATSRDQSILGERYF. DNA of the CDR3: TGTGCCACCAGCAGAGATCAAAGCATTCTGGGCGAGCGGTACTTC.

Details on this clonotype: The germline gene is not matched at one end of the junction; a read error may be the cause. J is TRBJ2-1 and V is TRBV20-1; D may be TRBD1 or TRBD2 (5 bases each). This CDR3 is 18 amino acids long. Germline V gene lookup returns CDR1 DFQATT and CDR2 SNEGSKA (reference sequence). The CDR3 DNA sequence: TGCAGTGCCCTAACTAGGGGATCGTCGGCAGGGCTCTACAATGACCAGTTCTTC. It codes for CSALTRGSSAGLYNDQFF.

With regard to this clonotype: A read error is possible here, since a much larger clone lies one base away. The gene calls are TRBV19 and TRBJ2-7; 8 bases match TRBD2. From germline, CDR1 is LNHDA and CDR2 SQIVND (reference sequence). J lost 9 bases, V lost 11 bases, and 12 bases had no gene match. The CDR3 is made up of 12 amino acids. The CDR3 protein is CASASGRGVQYF. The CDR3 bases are TGTGCCTCAGCCTCCGGGAGGGGCGTGCAGTACTTC.

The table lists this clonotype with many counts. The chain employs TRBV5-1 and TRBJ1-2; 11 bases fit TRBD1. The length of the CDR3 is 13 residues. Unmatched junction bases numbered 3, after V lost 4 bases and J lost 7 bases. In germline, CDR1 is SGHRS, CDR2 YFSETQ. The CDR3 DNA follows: TGCGCCAGCAGCACGGACAGGGGGCTTGGCTACACCTTC. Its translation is CASSTDRGLGYTF.

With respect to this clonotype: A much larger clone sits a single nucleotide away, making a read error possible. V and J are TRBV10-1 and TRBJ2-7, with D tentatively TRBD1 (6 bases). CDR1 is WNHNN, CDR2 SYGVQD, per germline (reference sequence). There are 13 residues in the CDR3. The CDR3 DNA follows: TGCTCCGGCCCCGGTAGGGGGATTTACGAGCAGTACTTC. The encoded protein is CSGPGRGIYEQYF.

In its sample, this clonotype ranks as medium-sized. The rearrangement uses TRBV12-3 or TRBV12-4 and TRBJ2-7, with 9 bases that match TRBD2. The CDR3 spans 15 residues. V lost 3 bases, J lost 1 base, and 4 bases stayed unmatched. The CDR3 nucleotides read TGTGCCAGCAGTTTGCTCCTAGCGGGGTCCTACGAGCAGTACTTC. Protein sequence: CASSLLLAGSYEQYF.

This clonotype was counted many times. In nucleotides, the CDR3 is TGCAGTGCTAGAAGGGCCGCCAGCCGTGAAAAACTGTTTTTT. Its translation: CSARRAASREKLFF. V and J are TRBV20-1 and TRBJ1-4; no definite D call. The CDR3 extends over 14 amino acids. Germline V gene lookup returns CDR1 DFQATT and CDR2 SNEGSKA (reference sequence). V was trimmed by 2 bases and J by 7 bases, leaving 14 bases between them.

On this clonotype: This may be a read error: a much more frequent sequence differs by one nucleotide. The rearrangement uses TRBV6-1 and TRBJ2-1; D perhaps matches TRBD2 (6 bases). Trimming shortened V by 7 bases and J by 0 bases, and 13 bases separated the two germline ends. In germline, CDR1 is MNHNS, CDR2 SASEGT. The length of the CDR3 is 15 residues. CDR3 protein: CASNPGVVSYNEQFF. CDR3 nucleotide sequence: TGTGCCAGCAACCCGGGGGTGGTCTCCTACAATGAGCAGTTCTTC.

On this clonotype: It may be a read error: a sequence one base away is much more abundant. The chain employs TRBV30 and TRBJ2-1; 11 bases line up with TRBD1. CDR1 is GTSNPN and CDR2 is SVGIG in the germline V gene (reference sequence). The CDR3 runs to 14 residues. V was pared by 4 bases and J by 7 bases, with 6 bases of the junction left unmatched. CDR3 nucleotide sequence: TGTGCCTGGAACGGACAGGGGGCTGTGAATGAGCAGTTCTTC. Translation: CAWNGQGAVNEQFF.

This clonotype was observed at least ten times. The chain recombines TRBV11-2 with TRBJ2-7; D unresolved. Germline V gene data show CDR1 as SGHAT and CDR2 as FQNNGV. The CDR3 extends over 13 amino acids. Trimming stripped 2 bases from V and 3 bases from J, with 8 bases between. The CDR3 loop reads CASSLSDFYEQYF. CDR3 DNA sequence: TGTGCCAGCAGCTTATCGGATTTCTACGAGCAGTACTTC.

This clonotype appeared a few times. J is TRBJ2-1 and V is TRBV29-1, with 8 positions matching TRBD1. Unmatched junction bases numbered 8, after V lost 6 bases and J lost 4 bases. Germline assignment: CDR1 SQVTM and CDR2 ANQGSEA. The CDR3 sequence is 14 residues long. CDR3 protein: CSVKQGALYNEQFF. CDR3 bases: TGCAGCGTAAAGCAGGGGGCGCTTTACAATGAGCAGTTCTTC.

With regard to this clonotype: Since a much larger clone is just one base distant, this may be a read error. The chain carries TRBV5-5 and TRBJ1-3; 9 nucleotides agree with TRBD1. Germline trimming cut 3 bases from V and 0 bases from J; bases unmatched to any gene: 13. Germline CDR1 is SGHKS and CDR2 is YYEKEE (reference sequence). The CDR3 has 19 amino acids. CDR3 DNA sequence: TGTGCCAGCAGCTCCGGGACAGGGAATTGGGCCATCTCTGGAAACACCATATATTTT. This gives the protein CASSSGTGNWAISGNTIYF.

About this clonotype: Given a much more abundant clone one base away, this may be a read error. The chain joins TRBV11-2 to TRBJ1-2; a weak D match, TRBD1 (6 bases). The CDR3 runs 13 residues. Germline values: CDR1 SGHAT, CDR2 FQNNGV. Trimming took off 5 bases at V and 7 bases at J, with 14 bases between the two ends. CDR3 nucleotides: TGTGCCAGCAGCCAACAAGACAGGTGTGGCTACACCTTC. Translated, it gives CASSQQDRCGYTF.

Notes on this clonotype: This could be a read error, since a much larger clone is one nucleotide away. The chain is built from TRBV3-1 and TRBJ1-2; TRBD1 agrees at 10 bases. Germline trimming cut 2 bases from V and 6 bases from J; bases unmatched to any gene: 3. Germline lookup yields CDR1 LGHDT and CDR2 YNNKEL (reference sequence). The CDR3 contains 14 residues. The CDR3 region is CASSQQDRGHGYTF. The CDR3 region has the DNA TGTGCCAGCAGCCAACAAGACAGGGGGCATGGCTACACCTTC.

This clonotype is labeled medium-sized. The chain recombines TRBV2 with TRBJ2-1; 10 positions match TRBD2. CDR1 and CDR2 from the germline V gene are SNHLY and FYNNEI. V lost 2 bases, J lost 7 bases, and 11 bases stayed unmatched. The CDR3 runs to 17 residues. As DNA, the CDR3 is TGTGCCAGCAGTGAAAAGGTACTAGCGGGACCCGGTAATGAGCAGTTCTTC. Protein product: CASSEKVLAGPGNEQFF.

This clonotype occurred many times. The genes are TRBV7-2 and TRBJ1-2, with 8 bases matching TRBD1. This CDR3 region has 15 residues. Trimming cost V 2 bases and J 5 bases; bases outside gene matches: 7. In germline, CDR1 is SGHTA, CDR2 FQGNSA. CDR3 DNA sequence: TGTGCCAGCAGCTTATCAGTTACAGGGGGATATGGCTACACCTTC. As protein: CASSLSVTGGYGYTF.

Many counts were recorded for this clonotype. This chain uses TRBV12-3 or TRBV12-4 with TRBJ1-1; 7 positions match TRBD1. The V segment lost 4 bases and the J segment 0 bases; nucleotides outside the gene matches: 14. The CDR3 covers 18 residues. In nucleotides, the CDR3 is TGTGCCAGCAGTTCACCCCCGACAGGGACGGGGATGAACACTGAAGCTTTCTTT. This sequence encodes CASSSPPTGTGMNTEAFF.

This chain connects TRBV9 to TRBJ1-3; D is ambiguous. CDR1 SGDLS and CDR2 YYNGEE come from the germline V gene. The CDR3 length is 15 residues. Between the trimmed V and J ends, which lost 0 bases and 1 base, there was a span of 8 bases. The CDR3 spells CASSVAGFSGNTIYF. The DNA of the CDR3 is TGTGCCAGCAGCGTAGCCGGGTTTTCTGGAAACACCATATATTTT.

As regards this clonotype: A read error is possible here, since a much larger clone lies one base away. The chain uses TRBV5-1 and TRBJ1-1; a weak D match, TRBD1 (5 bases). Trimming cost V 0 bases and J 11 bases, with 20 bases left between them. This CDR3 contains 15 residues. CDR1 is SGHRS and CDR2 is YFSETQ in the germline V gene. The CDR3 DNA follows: TGCGCCAGCAGCTTGGACACTTATTCCAGTCCAGGGGCTTTCTTT. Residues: CASSLDTYSSPGAFF.

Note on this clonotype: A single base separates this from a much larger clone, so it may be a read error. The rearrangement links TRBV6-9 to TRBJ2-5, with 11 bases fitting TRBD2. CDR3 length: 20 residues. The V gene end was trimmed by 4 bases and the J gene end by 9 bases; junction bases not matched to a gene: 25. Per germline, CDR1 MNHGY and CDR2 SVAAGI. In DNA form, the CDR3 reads TGTGCCAGCAGTTCTGGCCGTGGGGGTAGCGGGAGGGCCAAGTTTGAGGCCCAGTACTTC. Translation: CASSSGRGGSGRAKFEAQYF.

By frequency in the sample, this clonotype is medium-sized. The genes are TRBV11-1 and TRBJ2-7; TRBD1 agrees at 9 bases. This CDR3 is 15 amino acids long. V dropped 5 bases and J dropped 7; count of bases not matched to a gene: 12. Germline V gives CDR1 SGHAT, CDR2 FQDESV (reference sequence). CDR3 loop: CASSTGQGLSMEQYF. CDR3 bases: TGTGCCAGCAGCACCGGACAGGGGCTGTCGATGGAGCAGTACTTC.

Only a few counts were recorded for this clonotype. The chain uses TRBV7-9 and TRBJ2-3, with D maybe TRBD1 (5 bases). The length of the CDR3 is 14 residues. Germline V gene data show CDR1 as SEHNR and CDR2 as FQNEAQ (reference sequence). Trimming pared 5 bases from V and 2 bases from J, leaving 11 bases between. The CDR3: CASSQDSYTDTQYF. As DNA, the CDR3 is TGTGCCAGCAGCCAAGACAGTTACACAGATACGCAGTATTTT.

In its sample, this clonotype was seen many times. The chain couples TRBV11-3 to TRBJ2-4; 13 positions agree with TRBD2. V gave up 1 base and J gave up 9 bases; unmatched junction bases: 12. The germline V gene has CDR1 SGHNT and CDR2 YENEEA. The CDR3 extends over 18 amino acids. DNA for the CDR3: TGTGCCAGCAGCTTAGTTTTCGGACTAGCGGGAGCACCGGGCATTCAGTACTTC. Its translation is CASSLVFGLAGAPGIQYF.

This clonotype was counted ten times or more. CDR3 residues: CSAPNSGSVDEQYF. CDR3 bases: TGCAGTGCTCCCAATAGCGGGAGCGTCGACGAGCAGTACTTC. The chain links TRBV20-1 to TRBJ2-7; 9 bases line up with TRBD2. This CDR3 spans 14 amino acids. From germline, CDR1 is DFQATT and CDR2 SNEGSKA (reference sequence). The V segment lost 5 bases and the J segment 5 bases; nucleotides outside the gene matches: 10.

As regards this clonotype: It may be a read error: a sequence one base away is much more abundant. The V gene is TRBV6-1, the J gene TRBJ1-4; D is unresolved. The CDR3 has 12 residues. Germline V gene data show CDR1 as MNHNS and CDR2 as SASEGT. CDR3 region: CVSRSVGEKLFF. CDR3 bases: TGTGTCAGCAGGTCCGTTGGTGAAAAACTGTTTTTT.

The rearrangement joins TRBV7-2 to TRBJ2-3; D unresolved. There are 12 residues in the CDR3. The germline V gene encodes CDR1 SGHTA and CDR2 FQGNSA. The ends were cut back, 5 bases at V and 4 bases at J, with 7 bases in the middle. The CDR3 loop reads CASSLRADTQYF. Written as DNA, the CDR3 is TGTGCCAGCAGCCTCCGGGCAGATACGCAGTATTTT.

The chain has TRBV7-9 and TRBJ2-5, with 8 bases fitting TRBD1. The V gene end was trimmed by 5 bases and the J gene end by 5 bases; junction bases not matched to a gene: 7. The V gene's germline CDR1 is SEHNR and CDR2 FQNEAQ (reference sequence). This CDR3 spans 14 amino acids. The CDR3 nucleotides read TGTGCCAGCAGCCCATCAGGGGGCGGGGAGACCCAGTACTTC. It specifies CASSPSGGGETQYF. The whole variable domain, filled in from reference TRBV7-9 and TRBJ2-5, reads DTGVSQNPRHKITKRGQNVTFRCDPISEHNRLYWYRQTLGQGPEFLTYFQNEAQLEKSRLLSDRFSAERPKGSFSTLEIQRTEQGDSAMYLCASSPSGGGETQYFGPGTRLLVL.